The rows below give T cell receptor beta chains drawn from one sample of a study of molecular identifiers for immune sequencing clone quantification. TCRdb reprocessed the PCR reads via MiXCR and lists one record per CDR3 protein. This table holds 400,000 to 600,000 distinct CDR3 sequences, roughly 26% found once. The sequencing sample was made of naive CD8+ T cells from blood, with Jurkat cell RNA spiked in. The receptors derive from a human donor in good health. Some libraries in this study had Jurkat cell RNA spiked in. Both conserved end residues are part of each CDR3. D genes are given only for firm matches. The size of a clone is reported for some rows only, either as once, few or many, or as a class for expanded clones.

TRBJ2-2	NA	TRBV7-3	NA	TGTGCCAGCAGCTTAACGGTGTTGCGTGCGAACACCGGGGAGCTGTTTTTT	CASSLTVLRANTGELFF
TRBJ2-3	NA	TRBV5-8	many	TGTGCCAGCAGTCCGCCGTATTTT	CASSPPYF
TRBJ2-7	TRBD1	TRBV6-6	NA	TGTGCCAGCAGTTACCCGCGGACAGGACCCTCCTACGAGCAGTACTTC	CASSYPRTGPSYEQYF
TRBJ2-7	TRBD1	TRBV6-5	many	TGTGCCAGCAGTCAGACAGGGGACGAGCAGTACTTC	CASSQTGDEQYF
TRBJ2-1	TRBD1	TRBV4-1	once	TGCGCCAGCAGCCAAGAAAGAATCTCAGGGGGCGCGGACGATGAGGAGTTCTTC	CASSQERISGGADDEEFF
TRBJ2-3	NA	TRBV11-3	NA	TGTGCCAGCAATAAAGGAGAAGGAGATACGCAGTATTTT	CASNKGEGDTQYF
TRBJ2-7	NA	TRBV4-1	many	TGTGCCAGTAGTCAGGGATCCTACGAGCAGTACTTC	CASSQGSYEQYF
TRBJ2-7	NA	TRBV20-1	NA	TGCAGTGCTAGAGATCAAGCTGAGACCACCTACGAGCAGTACTTC	CSARDQAETTYEQYF
TRBJ2-4	NA	TRBV9	few	TGTGCCAGCAGCGTAGGAGATGCCAAAAACATTCAGTACTTC	CASSVGDAKNIQYF
TRBJ2-7	TRBD2	TRBV7-2	NA	TGTGCCAGCAGCTTATTCCTAGCGGGTAACTACGAGCAGTACTTC	CASSLFLAGNYEQYF
TRBJ1-1	NA	TRBV9	NA	TGTGCCAGCAGCCCCGGCGGGTCGGACTCTGAAGCTTTCTTT	CASSPGGSDSEAFF
TRBJ1-2	TRBD1	TRBV12-3/TRBV12-4	NA	TGTGCCAGCAGTTTAGCGCTAATGGGACAGGGGGCCCAATACTATGGCTACACCTTC	CASSLALMGQGAQYYGYTF
TRBJ2-5	NA	TRBV12-3/TRBV12-4	few	TGTGCCAGCAGTTTTATGGTACGGGAGACCCAGTACTTC	CASSFMVRETQYF
TRBJ1-1	NA	TRBV20-1	many	TGCAGTGCCAGGAGGGAGGGGCTTGGTGAAGCTTTCTTT	CSARREGLGEAFF
TRBJ2-5	NA	TRBV1	NA	TGCACCAGCAGCCAACTTAGCGGGAGGGCTAAAGAGACCCAGTACTTC	CTSSQLSGRAKETQYF
TRBJ1-1	TRBD1	TRBV20-1	NA	TGCAGTGCCACTGATGTGGACAGGGCCACTGAAGCTTTCTTT	CSATDVDRATEAFF
TRBJ2-2	TRBD2	TRBV7-6	NA	TGTGCCAGCAGCGAAGGACTAGCGGCTACCGGGGAGCTGTTTTTT	CASSEGLAATGELFF
TRBJ2-3	NA	TRBV12-3/TRBV12-4	NA	TGTGCCAGCAGTTTATTCGGCGGGATCAGCACAGATACGCAGTATTTT	CASSLFGGISTDTQYF
TRBJ2-7	TRBD1	TRBV6-6	NA	TGTGCCAGCAGTCCTGGACAGGGGCTGTTGTACGAGCAGTACTTC	CASSPGQGLLYEQYF
TRBJ2-7	TRBD2	TRBV5-4	few	TGTGCCAGCAGCCCGGGACTAGCGGGAGGGAATGAGCAGTACTTC	CASSPGLAGGNEQYF
TRBJ2-1	NA	TRBV7-9	NA	TGTGCCAGCAGCCCAGAAGGTTCTAATGAGCAGTTCTTC	CASSPEGSNEQFF
TRBJ2-7	NA	TRBV5-6	NA	TGTGCCAGCAGCTTTAAGCAGGGTATAGTTCGGGAGCAGTACTTC	CASSFKQGIVREQYF
TRBJ1-5	TRBD1	TRBV12-3/TRBV12-4	NA	TGTGCCAGCAGTTCCCAGGGGGCCTTGCAGCCCCAGCATTTT	CASSSQGALQPQHF
TRBJ1-1	NA	TRBV20-1	NA	TGCAGTGCTAGGCCAGTCGGGGACACTGAAGCTTTCTTT	CSARPVGDTEAFF
TRBJ2-5	NA	TRBV7-9	NA	TGTGCCAGCAGCTTTAAAGAAGGACAGAGACAAGGGACCCAGTACTTC	CASSFKEGQRQGTQYF
TRBJ2-5	NA	TRBV2	few	TGTGCCAGCAGAGCAAGAGAGGGGGGGCCCGGGGAGACCCAGTACTTC	CASRAREGGPGETQYF